The 27 T cell receptor beta chains reported below all come from one sample, sequenced in a study of early T cells in non-severe SARS-CoV-2 infection. TCRdb ran MiXCR on the 5' RACE reads and lists one entry per CDR3 protein. Here the sample spans more than 65,000 distinct CDR3 sequences, roughly 13% being singletons. Source material: whole blood. Source of these receptors: an adult who was a healthcare worker with PCR-confirmed SARS-CoV-2 infection or an uninfected control (not recorded which).

The J gene is TRBJ2-1, the V gene TRBV19, with TRBD1 matching 12 bases. Germline V gene data show CDR1 as LNHDA and CDR2 as SQIVND (reference sequence). Losses at the gene ends were 4 bases for V and 7 bases for J; bases not matched to a gene: 2. The CDR3 spans 14 residues. CDR3: CASSRGQGANEQFF. Here the CDR3 DNA reads TGTGCCAGTAGTAGGGGACAGGGGGCAAATGAGCAGTTCTTC.

At least ten counts were recorded for this clonotype. The chain employs TRBV11-3 and TRBJ2-1, with 7 bases identical to TRBD2. The germline CDR1 and CDR2 sequences are SGHNT and YENEEA. V lost 2 bases and J lost 10; bases outside the gene matches: 8. The CDR3 has 14 residues. CDR3 protein: CASSLPGRDGEQFF. CDR3 nucleotide sequence: TGTGCCAGCAGCTTACCGGGGAGGGATGGGGAGCAGTTCTTC.

The chain couples TRBV6-6 to TRBJ1-5; D unclear. Looked up from germline, CDR1 is MNHNY and CDR2 is SVGAGI (reference sequence). Trimming shortened V by 3 bases and J by 0 bases, and 9 bases separated the two germline ends. The length of the CDR3 is 15 residues. The CDR3 reads CASSYSEYSNQPQHF. The CDR3 DNA reads as TGTGCCAGCAGTTATAGCGAATATAGCAATCAGCCCCAGCATTTT.

This clonotype was seen ten or more times. The chain links TRBV29-1 to TRBJ2-5, with D hard to call. Trimming removed 6 bases at V and 5 bases at J, with 10 bases between. CDR3 length equals 11 residues. Germline lookup yields CDR1 SQVTM and CDR2 ANQGSEA. Here the CDR3 reads CSVYIGETQYF. The CDR3 region has the DNA TGCAGCGTATACATCGGGGAGACCCAGTACTTC.

The chain is built from TRBV20-1 and TRBJ1-1; no firm D call. Germline V gene sequence: CDR1 DFQATT, CDR2 SNEGSKA (reference sequence). Trimming shortened V by 5 bases and J by 0 bases, and 13 bases separated the two germline ends. CDR3 length: 14 amino acids. The CDR3 region is CSAHRPKMNTEAFF. DNA of the CDR3: TGCAGTGCTCACCGACCCAAGATGAACACTGAAGCTTTCTTT.

In its sample, this clonotype was seen a few times. The rearrangement joins TRBV7-9 to TRBJ2-5, with D possibly called TRBD1 or TRBD2 (6 bases each). CDR1 and CDR2 (germline): SEHNR, FQNEAQ (reference sequence). V gave up 6 bases and J gave up 7 bases, with 18 bases separating them. This CDR3 is built from 14 residues. The CDR3 DNA reads TGTGCCAGCAGATCATACAGGGCCGGGGGGACCCAGTACTTC. Protein product: CASRSYRAGGTQYF.

In its sample, this clonotype was seen many times. The chain joins TRBV7-9 to TRBJ2-7, with D hard to call. CDR3 size: 14 residues. With 1 base removed from V and 2 bases from J, the gap between germline ends came to 9 bases. Germline V CDR1 and CDR2: SEHNR, FQNEAQ (reference sequence). CDR3 in DNA: TGTGCCAGCAGCTTAGGGGTGACCACCTACGAGCAGTACTTC. Translating gives CASSLGVTTYEQYF. Full variable domain (rest looked up from reference TRBV7-9 and TRBJ2-7): DTGVSQNPRHKITKRGQNVTFRCDPISEHNRLYWYRQTLGQGPEFLTYFQNEAQLEKSRLLSDRFSAERPKGSFSTLEIQRTEQGDSAMYLCASSLGVTTYEQYFGPGTRLTVT.

The chain has TRBV19 and TRBJ1-4; 7 nucleotides align to TRBD1. Germline assignment: CDR1 LNHDA and CDR2 SQIVND (reference sequence). The CDR3 has 15 residues. The ends lost 3 bases at V and 5 bases at J; junction bases unmatched: 6. CDR3 residues: CASSIGDSLNEKLFF. The CDR3 coding sequence is TGTGCCAGTAGTATTGGGGACAGCTTGAATGAAAAACTGTTTTTT.

This chain links TRBV29-1 with TRBJ1-1, with D unresolved. The CDR3 has 14 residues. Germline CDR1 reads SQVTM; CDR2 reads ANQGSEA. V lost 5 bases, J lost 1 base, and 14 bases lay in between. CDR3 nucleotide sequence: TGCAGCGTTATGTTACAGACATCGAACACTGAAGCTTTCTTT. Its translation: CSVMLQTSNTEAFF.

This clonotype was recorded a few times. V usage is TRBV29-1 and J usage is TRBJ2-3; D perhaps matches TRBD2 (6 bases). The germline V and J ends were trimmed by 5 bases and 0 bases, with 12 bases remaining between them. Germline CDR1 and CDR2: SQVTM and ANQGSEA. The CDR3 is 14 residues long. The CDR3 nucleotides read TGCAGCGTTCGGGCGGGGACCAGCACAGATACGCAGTATTTT. Translation gives CSVRAGTSTDTQYF.

The chain has TRBV5-1 and TRBJ2-2; unclear D gene. CDR3 length: 16 amino acids. With 5 bases removed from V and 1 base from J, the gap between germline ends came to 15 bases. CDR1 is SGHRS, CDR2 YFSETQ, per germline. CDR3: CASRIQSTENTGELFF. The CDR3 DNA sequence: TGCGCCAGCAGGATCCAGTCGACGGAGAACACCGGGGAGCTGTTTTTT.

In this sample, this clonotype turned up many times. The chain combines TRBV28 with TRBJ2-5; TRBD1 agrees at 7 bases. In germline, CDR1 is MDHEN, CDR2 SYDVKM. The CDR3 totals 14 residues. The junction had 7 bases not matched to a gene; V was cut back by 4 bases and J by 5 bases. CDR3 bases: TGTGCCAGCAGTTCCAAGACAGGGTGGGAGACCCAGTACTTC. The encoded protein is CASSSKTGWETQYF.

This rearrangement joins TRBV11-2 to TRBJ2-7, with a possible D match to TRBD2 (5 bases). V shed 5 bases and J shed 2 bases, with 22 bases lying between them. The CDR3 has 17 amino acids. Germline V gene data show CDR1 as SGHAT and CDR2 as FQNNGV. DNA for the CDR3: TGTGCCAGCAGCCTAGGCCCCGGCGCGGGTCCCCCCTACGAGCAGTACTTC. Translation gives CASSLGPGAGPPYEQYF.

CDR3 DNA sequence: TGTGCCATCAGTGTTGGGAGTCCAGATACGCAGTATTTT. It encodes CAISVGSPDTQYF. This chain joins TRBV10-3 and TRBJ2-3; D is perhaps TRBD2 (5 bases). Trimming removed 4 bases from V and 4 bases from J, with 9 bases in between. There are 13 residues in the CDR3. Germline CDR1 is ENHRY and CDR2 is SYGVKD.

This clonotype has at least ten counts. V is TRBV20-1 and J is TRBJ2-7; D is possibly TRBD2 (5 bases). The CDR3 runs 13 residues. Germline lookup yields CDR1 DFQATT and CDR2 SNEGSKA (reference sequence). V was cut by 3 bases and J by 0 bases, with 9 bases left in between. Written as DNA, the CDR3 is TGCAGTGCTAGGGACTGGGGCTCCTACGAGCAGTACTTC. Amino acid sequence: CSARDWGSYEQYF.

This chain joins TRBV28 and TRBJ2-7; D not resolved. This CDR3 has 11 residues. Trimming left V 5 bases short and J 4 bases short, with 6 bases between. The germline gives CDR1 MDHEN, CDR2 SYDVKM. CDR3 sequence reads: CASSLKYEQYF. The CDR3 bases are TGTGCCAGCAGTCTCAAATACGAGCAGTACTTC.

This clonotype was recorded at least ten times. CDR3 amino acids: CASKRAAGPYSYEQYF. The CDR3, as DNA: TGTGCCAGCAAGAGGGCAGCGGGCCCGTACTCCTACGAGCAGTACTTC. The genes are TRBV27 and TRBJ2-7; possible D gene TRBD2, 6 bases. V shed 7 bases and J shed 0 bases, with 19 bases lying between them. Germline assignment: CDR1 MNHEY and CDR2 SMNVEV (reference sequence). This CDR3 has 16 amino acids.

This clonotype was seen many times. The V call is TRBV5-1, the J call TRBJ2-3; D remains ambiguous. V lost 2 bases, J lost 4 bases, and 11 bases lay in between. This CDR3 has 14 residues. Looked up from germline, CDR1 is SGHRS and CDR2 is YFSETQ. CDR3 amino acids: CASSFFPDSDTQYF. The CDR3 bases are TGCGCCAGCAGCTTCTTCCCTGACTCAGATACGCAGTATTTT.

This clonotype was recorded at least ten times. The genes are TRBV20-1 and TRBJ2-5, with TRBD2 identical over 11 bases. The J segment lost 4 bases and the V segment lost 5 bases, leaving 12 bases of the junction unmatched. This CDR3 comprises 16 residues. Germline V gives CDR1 DFQATT, CDR2 SNEGSKA (reference sequence). DNA of the CDR3: TGCAGTGCTCCCGTCGGGTCCGGGACTAGCGGAGAGACCCAGTACTTC. Protein product: CSAPVGSGTSGETQYF.

The chain combines TRBV25-1 with TRBJ2-5; TRBD1 matches 8 bases. CDR3 length: 14 amino acids. V shed 5 bases, J shed 6 bases, and the junction held 8 bases outside the gene matches. Germline lookup yields CDR1 MGHDK and CDR2 SYGVNS. Here the CDR3 reads CASSPYGQGKTQYF. The CDR3 nucleotides are TGTGCCAGCAGTCCCTATGGACAGGGAAAGACCCAGTACTTC.

This clonotype was observed a handful of times. This chain connects TRBV7-9 to TRBJ2-1, with TRBD2 identical over 14 bases. V gave up 4 bases and J gave up 4 bases; unmatched junction bases: 6. This CDR3 is built from 17 residues. In germline, CDR1 is SEHNR, CDR2 FQNEAQ (reference sequence). The CDR3 DNA sequence: TGTGCCAGCAGCTCCGCGGGACTAGCGGGGGCATACAATGAGCAGTTCTTC. Protein sequence: CASSSAGLAGAYNEQFF.

The chain links TRBV29-1 to TRBJ1-1; D ambiguous. This CDR3 is built from 12 residues. CDR1 and CDR2 from the germline V gene are SQVTM and ANQGSEA. The chain's CDR3 is CSGGRMNTEAFF. CDR3 bases: TGCAGTGGCGGACGGATGAACACTGAAGCTTTCTTT. Filled out from reference TRBV29-1 and TRBJ1-1, the complete variable domain reads SAVISQKPSRDICQRGTSLTIQCQVDSQVTMMFWYRQQPGQSLTLIATANQGSEATYESGFVIDKFPISRPNLTFSTLTVSNMSPEDSSIYLCSGGRMNTEAFFGQGTRLTVV.

CDR3 DNA sequence: TGTGCCAGCAGTCCCCTTAGCGGGCAAGAGACCCAGTACTTC. Residues: CASSPLSGQETQYF. The chain uses TRBV12-3 or TRBV12-4 and TRBJ2-5; 7 bases line up with TRBD2. The CDR3 is made up of 14 amino acids. Germline trimming cut 5 bases from V and 2 bases from J; bases unmatched to any gene: 5.

This clonotype occurred a few times. The rearrangement joins TRBV20-1 to TRBJ2-3; 7 bases agree with TRBD1. The CDR3 consists of 14 residues. Germline V gene sequence: CDR1 DFQATT, CDR2 SNEGSKA (reference sequence). The V segment lost 5 bases and the J segment 8 bases; nucleotides outside the gene matches: 13. The CDR3 bases are TGCAGTGCTCCAATCGACAGGGTTGTTGTTACGCAGTATTTT. This gives the protein CSAPIDRVVVTQYF.

This clonotype appeared many times. This sequence joins TRBV20-1 and TRBJ2-1; a weak D match, TRBD1 (6 bases). V shed 6 bases and J shed 1 base, with 13 bases lying between them. From germline, CDR1 is DFQATT and CDR2 SNEGSKA (reference sequence). The CDR3 runs 14 residues. CDR3: CSAVEGVSYNEQFF. DNA of the CDR3: TGCAGTGCGGTAGAGGGGGTGTCCTACAATGAGCAGTTCTTC.

In this sample, this clonotype turned up many times. The chain is built from TRBV15 and TRBJ1-5, with D hard to call. Trimming took off 5 bases at V and 0 bases at J, with 11 bases between the two ends. Germline V lookup: CDR1 LNHNV, CDR2 YYDKDF (reference sequence). The CDR3 spans 15 residues. The CDR3 nucleotides read TGTGCCACCAGCCAGTCGGGGAATAGCAATCAGCCCCAGCATTTT. The encoded protein is CATSQSGNSNQPQHF.

The chain joins TRBV12-3 or TRBV12-4 to TRBJ2-7; D is possibly TRBD2 (7 bases). The length of the CDR3 is 13 residues. The V end was cut by 1 base, the J end by 12 bases, with 16 bases between. CDR3 protein: CASSLDRGAVPYF. The CDR3 nucleotides are TGTGCCAGCAGTTTAGATCGGGGGGCGGTCCCGTACTTC.